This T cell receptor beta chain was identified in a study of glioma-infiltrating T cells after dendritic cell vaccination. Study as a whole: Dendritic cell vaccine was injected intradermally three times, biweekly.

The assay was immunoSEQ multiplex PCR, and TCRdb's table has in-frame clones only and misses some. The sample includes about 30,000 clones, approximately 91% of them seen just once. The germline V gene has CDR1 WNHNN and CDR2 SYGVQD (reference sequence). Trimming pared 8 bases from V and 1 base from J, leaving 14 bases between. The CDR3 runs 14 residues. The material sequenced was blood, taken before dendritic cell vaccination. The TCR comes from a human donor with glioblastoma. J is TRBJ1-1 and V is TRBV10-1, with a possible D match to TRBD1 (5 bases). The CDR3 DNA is TGCGCCAGCTCCCGGGGGGTCGAGAACACTGAAGCTTTCTTT. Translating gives CASSRGVENTEAFF.